Sequencing of this T cell receptor (beta chain) was carried out in a study of CD8 T cells in Susac syndrome. An input of about 0.5 to 1 ug of RNA was subjected to reverse transcription using random hexamers. TCRdb re-called the immunoSEQ multiplex PCR reads through MiXCR, storing one row per CDR3 protein. Of 200,000 to 250,000 distinct CDR3 sequences in the sample, more than 85% were seen once. V lost 2 bases and J lost 2, with 11 bases in between. CDR1 is SGDLS, CDR2 YYNGEE, per germline. The CDR3 sequence is 14 residues long. This receptor was identified in a human donor with multiple sclerosis. V gene TRBV9 combines with J gene TRBJ2-7, with a tentative D call TRBD1 (5 bases). What was sequenced was CD4+ T cells from PBMCs. CDR3 sequence reads: CASSVDTRTYEQYF. CDR3 coding DNA: TGTGCCAGCAGCGTGGACACCAGGACCTACGAGCAGTACTTC. The variable domain in full, with the rest retrieved from reference TRBV9 and TRBJ2-7, is DSGVTQTPKHLITATGQRVTLRCSPRSGDLSVYWYQQSLDQGLQFLIQYYNGEERAKGNILERFSAQQFPDLHSELNLSSLELGDSALYFCASSVDTRTYEQYFGPGTRLTVT.